The present TCR beta chain was sequenced within a study of T cell responses to AZD1222 COVID-19 vaccine. Points from the study as a whole: Rises in breadth and depth of Spike-specific TCRs came after two AZD1222 doses. Baseline seropositives among AZD1222 recipients totaled only six or seven. The donor group comprised mostly white British people and more females; the analysis possibly underestimated clonal diversity.

Turning to this clone: Its antigen remains unidentified.

Sequencing used immunoSEQ multiplex PCR; TCRdb keeps in-frame clones, though not all of them. The repertoire has about 120,000 clones, 92% of them found once; the top ten carry 14%. Specimen: peripheral blood, collected on day 0 of AZD1222 vaccination. This TCR came from an adult in good health.

The CDR3 here is CASSGGQPYNEQFF. CDR3 coding DNA: TGTGCCAGCAGCGGGGGACAGCCCTACAATGAGCAGTTCTTC. This chain connects TRBV5-4 to TRBJ2-1; 7 bases are shared with TRBD1. The CDR3 covers 14 residues. Trimming cost V 4 bases and J 2 bases; bases outside gene matches: 3. The germline gives CDR1 SGHNT, CDR2 YYREEE (reference sequence). The full variable domain, in which reference TRBV5-4 and TRBJ2-1 provide the parts outside the CDR3, is ETGVTQSPTHLIKTRGQQVTLRCSSQSGHNTVSWYQQALGQGPQFIFQYYREEENGRGNFPPRFSGLQFPNYSSELNVNALELDDSALYLCASSGGQPYNEQFFGPGTRLTVL.